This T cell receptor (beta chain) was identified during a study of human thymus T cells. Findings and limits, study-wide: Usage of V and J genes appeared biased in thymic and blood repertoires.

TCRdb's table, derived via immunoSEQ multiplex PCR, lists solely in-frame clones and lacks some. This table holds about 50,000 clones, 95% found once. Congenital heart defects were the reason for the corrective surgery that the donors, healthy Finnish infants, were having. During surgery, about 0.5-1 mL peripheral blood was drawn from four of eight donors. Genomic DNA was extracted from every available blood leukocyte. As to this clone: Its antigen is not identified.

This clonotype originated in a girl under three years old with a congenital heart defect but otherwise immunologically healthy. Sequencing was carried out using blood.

The CDR3 is CASSYSGLGTNEKLFF. CDR3 DNA sequence: TGTGCCAGCAGTTACTCGGGGTTGGGGACTAATGAAAAACTGTTTTTT. The chain uses TRBV6-6 and TRBJ1-4, with D hard to call. Trimming shortened V by 0 bases and J by 2 bases, and 10 bases separated the two germline ends. Per the germline V gene, CDR1 is MNHNY and CDR2 is SVGAGI (reference sequence). The CDR3 sequence is 16 residues long.